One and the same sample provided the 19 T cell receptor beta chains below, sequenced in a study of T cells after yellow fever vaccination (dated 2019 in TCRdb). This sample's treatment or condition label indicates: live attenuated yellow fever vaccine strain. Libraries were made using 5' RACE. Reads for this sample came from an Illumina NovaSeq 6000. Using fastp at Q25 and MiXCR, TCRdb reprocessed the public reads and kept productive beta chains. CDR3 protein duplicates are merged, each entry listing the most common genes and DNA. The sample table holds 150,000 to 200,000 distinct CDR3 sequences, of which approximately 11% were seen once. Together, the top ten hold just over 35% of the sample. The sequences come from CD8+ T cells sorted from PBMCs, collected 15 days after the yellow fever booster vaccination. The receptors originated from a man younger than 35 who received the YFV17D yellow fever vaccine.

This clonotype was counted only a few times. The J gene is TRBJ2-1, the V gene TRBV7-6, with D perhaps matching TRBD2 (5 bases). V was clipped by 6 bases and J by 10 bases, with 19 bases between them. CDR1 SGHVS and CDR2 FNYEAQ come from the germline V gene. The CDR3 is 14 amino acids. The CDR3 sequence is CASSSTGITTEQFF. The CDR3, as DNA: TGTGCCAGCAGTTCTACGGGAATTACCACGGAGCAGTTCTTC.

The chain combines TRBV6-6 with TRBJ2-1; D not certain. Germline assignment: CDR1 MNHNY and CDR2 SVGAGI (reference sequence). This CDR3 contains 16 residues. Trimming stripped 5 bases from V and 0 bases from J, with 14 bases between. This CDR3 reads CASSPSRRSSYNEQFF. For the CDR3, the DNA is TGTGCCAGCAGTCCCTCCAGGCGCAGCTCCTACAATGAGCAGTTCTTC.

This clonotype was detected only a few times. Written as DNA, the CDR3 is TGTGCCAGCTCACCGAAGAGTTCCTACGAGCAGTACTTC. Its protein product is CASSPKSSYEQYF. This chain links TRBV18 with TRBJ2-7; D not resolved. Germline CDR1 reads KGHSH; CDR2 reads LQKENI. The CDR3 is 13 residues long. The ends were cut back, 3 bases at V and 1 base at J, with 7 bases in the middle.

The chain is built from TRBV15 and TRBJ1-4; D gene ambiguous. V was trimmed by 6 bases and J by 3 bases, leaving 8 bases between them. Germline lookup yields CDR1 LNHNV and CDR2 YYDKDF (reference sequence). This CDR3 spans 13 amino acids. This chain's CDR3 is CATSTAPNEKLFF. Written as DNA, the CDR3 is TGTGCCACCAGTACGGCCCCTAATGAAAAACTGTTTTTT.

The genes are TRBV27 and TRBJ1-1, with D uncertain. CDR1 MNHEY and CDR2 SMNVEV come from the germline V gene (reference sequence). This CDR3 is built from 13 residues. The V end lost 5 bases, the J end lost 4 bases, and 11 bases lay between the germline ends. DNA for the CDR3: TGTGCCAGCAGTATCGGCGGCACCACTGAAGCTTTCTTT. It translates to CASSIGGTTEAFF.

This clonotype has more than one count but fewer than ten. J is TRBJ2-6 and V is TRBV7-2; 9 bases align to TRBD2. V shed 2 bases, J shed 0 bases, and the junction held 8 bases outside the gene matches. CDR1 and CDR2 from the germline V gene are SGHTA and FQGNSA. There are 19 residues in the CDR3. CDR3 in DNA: TGTGCCAGCAGCTTATTGAGCGGGGGGCAAAACTCTGGGGCCAACGTCCTGACTTTC. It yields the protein CASSLLSGGQNSGANVLTF.

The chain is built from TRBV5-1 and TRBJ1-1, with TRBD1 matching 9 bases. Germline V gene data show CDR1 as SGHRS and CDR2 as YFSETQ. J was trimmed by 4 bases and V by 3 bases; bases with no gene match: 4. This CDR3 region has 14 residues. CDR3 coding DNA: TGCGCCAGCAGCTCGACAGGGGGTATCACTGAAGCTTTCTTT. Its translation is CASSSTGGITEAFF. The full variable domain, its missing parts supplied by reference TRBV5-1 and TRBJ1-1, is KAGVTQTPRYLIKTRGQQVTLSCSPISGHRSVSWYQQTPGQGLQFLFEYFSETQRNKGNFPGRFSGRQFSNSRSEMNVSTLELGDSALYLCASSSTGGITEAFFGQGTRLTVV.

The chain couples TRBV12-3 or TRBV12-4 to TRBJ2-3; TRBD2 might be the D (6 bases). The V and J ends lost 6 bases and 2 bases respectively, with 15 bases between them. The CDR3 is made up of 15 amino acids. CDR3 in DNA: TGTGCCAGCAGCCCTCTGGCGGGGTTCACAGATACGCAGTATTTT. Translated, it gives CASSPLAGFTDTQYF.

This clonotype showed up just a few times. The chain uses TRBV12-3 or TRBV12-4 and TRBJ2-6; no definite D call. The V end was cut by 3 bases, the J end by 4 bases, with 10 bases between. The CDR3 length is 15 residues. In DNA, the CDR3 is TGTGCCAGCAGTTTTGGGTCGTTGGGGGCCAACGTCCTGACTTTC. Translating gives CASSFGSLGANVLTF.

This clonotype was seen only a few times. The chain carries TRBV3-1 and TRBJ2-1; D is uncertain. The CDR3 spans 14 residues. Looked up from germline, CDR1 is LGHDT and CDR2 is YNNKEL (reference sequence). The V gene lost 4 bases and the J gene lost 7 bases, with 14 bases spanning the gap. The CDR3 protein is CASSPGPEVNEQFF. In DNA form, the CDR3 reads TGTGCCAGCAGCCCTGGACCTGAGGTGAATGAGCAGTTCTTC.

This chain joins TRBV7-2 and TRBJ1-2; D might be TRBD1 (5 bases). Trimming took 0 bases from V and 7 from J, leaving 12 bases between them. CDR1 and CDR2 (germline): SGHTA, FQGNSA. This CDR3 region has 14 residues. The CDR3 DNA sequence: TGTGCCAGCAGCTTAGCCCCGGGGGGGGTTGGCTACACCTTC. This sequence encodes CASSLAPGGVGYTF.

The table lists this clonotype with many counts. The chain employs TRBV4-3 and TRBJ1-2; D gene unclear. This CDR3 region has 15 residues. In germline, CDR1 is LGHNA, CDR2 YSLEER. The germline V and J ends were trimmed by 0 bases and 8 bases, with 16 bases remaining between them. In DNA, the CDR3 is TGCGCCAGCAGCCAAGATTTACGGGCCGCTAAGGGCTACACCTTC. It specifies CASSQDLRAAKGYTF.

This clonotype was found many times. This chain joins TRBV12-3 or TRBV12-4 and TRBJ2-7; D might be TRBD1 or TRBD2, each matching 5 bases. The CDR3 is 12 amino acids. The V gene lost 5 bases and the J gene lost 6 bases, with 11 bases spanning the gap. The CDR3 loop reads CASSRGMGEQYF. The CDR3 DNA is TGTGCCAGCAGTCGGGGCATGGGCGAGCAGTACTTC.

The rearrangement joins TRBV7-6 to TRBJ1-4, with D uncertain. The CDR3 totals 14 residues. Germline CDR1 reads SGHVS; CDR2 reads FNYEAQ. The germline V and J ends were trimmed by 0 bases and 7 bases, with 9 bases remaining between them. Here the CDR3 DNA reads TGTGCCAGCAGCTTAGCGTTGGGTGGTGAAAAACTGTTTTTT. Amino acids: CASSLALGGEKLFF.

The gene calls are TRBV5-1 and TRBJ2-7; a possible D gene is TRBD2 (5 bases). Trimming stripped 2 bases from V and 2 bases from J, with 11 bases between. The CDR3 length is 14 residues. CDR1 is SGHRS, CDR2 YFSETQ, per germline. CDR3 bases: TGCGCCAGCAGCTTCCCGGGGAGTGCCTACGAGCAGTACTTC. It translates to CASSFPGSAYEQYF.

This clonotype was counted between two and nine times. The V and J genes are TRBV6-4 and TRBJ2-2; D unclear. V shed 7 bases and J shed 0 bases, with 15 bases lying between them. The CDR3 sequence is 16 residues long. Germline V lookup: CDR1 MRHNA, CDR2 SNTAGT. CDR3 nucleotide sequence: TGTGCCAGCACCCAAGACTCGTTCGCGAACACCGGGGAGCTGTTTTTT. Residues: CASTQDSFANTGELFF.

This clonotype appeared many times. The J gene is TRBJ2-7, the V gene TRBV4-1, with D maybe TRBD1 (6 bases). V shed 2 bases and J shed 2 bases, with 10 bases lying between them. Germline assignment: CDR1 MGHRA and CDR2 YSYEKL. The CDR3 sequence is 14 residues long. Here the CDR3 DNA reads TGCGCCAGCAGCCAAAAGGCAGGGGCCTACGAGCAGTACGTC. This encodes CASSQKAGAYEQYV.

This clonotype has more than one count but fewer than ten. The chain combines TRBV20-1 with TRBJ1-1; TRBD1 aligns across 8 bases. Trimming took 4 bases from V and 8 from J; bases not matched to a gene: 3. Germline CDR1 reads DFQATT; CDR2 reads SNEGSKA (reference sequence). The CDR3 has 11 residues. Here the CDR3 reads CSAIRTGEAFF. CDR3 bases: TGCAGTGCTATAAGGACAGGGGAAGCTTTCTTT.

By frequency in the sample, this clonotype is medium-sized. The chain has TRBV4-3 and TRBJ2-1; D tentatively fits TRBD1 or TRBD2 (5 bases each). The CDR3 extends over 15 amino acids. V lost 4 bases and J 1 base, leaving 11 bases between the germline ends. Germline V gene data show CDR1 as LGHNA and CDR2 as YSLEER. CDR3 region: CASSPGTASYNEQFF. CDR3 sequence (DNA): TGCGCCAGCAGCCCTGGGACCGCATCCTACAATGAGCAGTTCTTC.